The 10 T cell receptor beta chains below were found in one sample sequenced in a study of T cells in tumors after PD-1 blockade. The protocol was immunoSEQ multiplex PCR, while the TCRdb copy is restricted to in-frame clones and leaves out a portion. The sample has roughly 50,000 clones, roughly 80% seen once. This specimen was PBMCs, taken before anti-PD-1 treatment. These receptors all stem from a human donor with basal cell carcinoma.

V usage is TRBV30 and J usage is TRBJ2-7, with TRBD1 matching 12 bases. With V trimmed by 5 bases and J by 6 bases, 8 bases remained unmatched. This CDR3 contains 14 residues. CDR1 is GTSNPN and CDR2 is SVGIG in the germline V gene (reference sequence). CDR3 in amino acids: CAWGVWDRGREQYF. DNA of the CDR3: TGTGCCTGGGGAGTCTGGGACAGGGGGCGCGAGCAGTACTTC. The variable domain in full, completed from reference TRBV30 and TRBJ2-7, reads SQTIHQWPATLVQPVGSPLSLECTVEGTSNPNLYWYRQAAGRGLQLLFYSVGIGQISSEVPQNLSASRPQDRQFILSSKKLLLSDSGFYLCAWGVWDRGREQYFGPGTRLTVT.

This sequence joins TRBV29-1 and TRBJ2-5; no definite D call. This CDR3 has 14 residues. Germline CDR1 reads SQVTM; CDR2 reads ANQGSEA. Trimming took 2 bases from V and 2 from J, leaving 12 bases between them. Here the CDR3 DNA reads TGCAGCGTTGAATCCCCAGGCCGACAAGAGACCCAGTACTTC. Translation: CSVESPGRQETQYF.

There are a few counts of this clone. The CDR3 loop reads CASSLDPTARNNEQFF. CDR3 sequence (DNA): TGCGCCAGCAGCTTGGACCCGACTGCGCGGAACAATGAGCAGTTCTTC. V gene TRBV5-1 combines with J gene TRBJ2-1; unclear D gene. Germline V CDR1 and CDR2: SGHRS, YFSETQ. V lost 0 bases and J lost 5, with 15 bases in between. The CDR3 extends over 16 amino acids.

This chain links TRBV6-5 with TRBJ2-1; 12 bases map to TRBD2. This CDR3 comprises 15 residues. V was pared by 7 bases and J by 0 bases, with 1 base of the junction left unmatched. Germline V gene data show CDR1 as MNHEY and CDR2 as SVGAGI. The CDR3 DNA sequence: TGTGCCAGCACGACTAGCGGGGGCTCCTACAATGAGCAGTTCTTC. The encoded protein is CASTTSGGSYNEQFF.

V usage is TRBV30 and J usage is TRBJ1-1; the D is unclear. The CDR3 is made up of 13 amino acids. Looked up from germline, CDR1 is GTSNPN and CDR2 is SVGIG (reference sequence). The V end was cut by 0 bases, the J end by 4 bases, with 9 bases between. In nucleotides, the CDR3 is TGTGCCTGGAGTGTAGAGTGGGGCACTGAAGCTTTCTTT. Protein sequence: CAWSVEWGTEAFF.

The V gene is TRBV5-1, the J gene TRBJ2-5; D is undetermined. CDR1 is SGHRS, CDR2 YFSETQ, per germline. The CDR3 totals 14 residues. Deletions cut 0 bases from V and 1 base from J, with 7 bases between. This CDR3 reads CASSLDIGQETQYF. In nucleotides, the CDR3 is TGCGCCAGCAGCTTGGACATCGGCCAAGAGACCCAGTACTTC.

This clone appeared a single time. The rearrangement uses TRBV7-7 and TRBJ2-3; 10 bases match TRBD2. CDR3 length: 15 residues. Trimming cost V 5 bases and J 2 bases; bases outside gene matches: 4. Germline CDR1 reads SSHAT; CDR2 reads FNYEAQ (reference sequence). Here the CDR3 reads CASSTSGGATDTQYF. DNA of the CDR3: TGTGCCAGCAGCACAAGCGGGGGGGCCACAGATACGCAGTATTTT.

V is TRBV7-2 and J is TRBJ2-7, with a weak D call TRBD2 (7 bases). V was clipped by 1 base and J by 7 bases, with 17 bases between them. Germline V gene sequence: CDR1 SGHTA, CDR2 FQGNSA. The CDR3 has 15 amino acids. Written as DNA, the CDR3 is TGTGCCAGCAGCTTAGTGGGGGGGGGCCGTAATGAGCAGTACTTC. It is translated as CASSLVGGGRNEQYF. Complete variable domain (other parts from reference TRBV7-2 and TRBJ2-7): GAGVSQSPSNKVTEKGKDVELRCDPISGHTALYWYRQSLGQGLEFLIYFQGNSAPDKSGLPSDRFSAERTGGSVSTLTIQRTQQEDSAVYLCASSLVGGGRNEQYFGPGTRLTVT.

The CDR3 sequence: CSVEGLAGADTQYF. In DNA form, the CDR3 reads TGCAGCGTTGAAGGGCTAGCGGGTGCAGATACGCAGTATTTT. This chain uses TRBV29-1 with TRBJ2-3; 8 positions agree with TRBD2. Germline V CDR1 and CDR2: SQVTM, ANQGSEA. The V gene end was trimmed by 1 base and the J gene end by 4 bases; junction bases not matched to a gene: 4. The CDR3 has 14 residues.

The V gene is TRBV6-4, the J gene TRBJ2-1; tentatively, D is TRBD2 (5 bases). The V gene lost 5 bases and the J gene lost 4 bases, with 12 bases spanning the gap. The length of the CDR3 is 14 residues. Germline V gene sequence: CDR1 MRHNA, CDR2 SNTAGT. The CDR3 sequence is CASSLRETYNEQFF. The CDR3 nucleotides read TGTGCCAGCAGTCTAAGGGAGACTTACAATGAGCAGTTCTTC.